A single T cell receptor (beta chain) is shown here with its context. Sequenced by immunoSEQ multiplex PCR; TCRdb stores in-frame clones only, minus some. Among some 220,000 clones, around 84% were seen once, and the ten largest hold more than 10%. CDR3 length equals 15 residues. V gave up 4 bases and J gave up 5 bases, with 18 bases separating them. Germline V lookup: CDR1 SGHNT, CDR2 YYREEE (reference sequence). This sample stems from a study of blood T cell repertoires in COVID-19. J is TRBJ1-1 and V is TRBV5-4, with D perhaps TRBD1 (5 bases). The sequenced sample was peripheral blood. This clonotype was obtained from a human donor in a cohort sampled during active COVID-19. CDR3 residues: CASSPHPAGWTEAFF. CDR3 coding DNA: TGTGCCAGCAGCCCCCACCCGGCAGGGTGGACTGAAGCTTTCTTT.